A single sample gave rise to the 21 T cell receptor beta chains below, sequenced in a study of beta chain features in type 1 diabetes. The entirety of the isolated RNA underwent reverse transcription, so expressed TCRB transcripts were sequenced. Assay used: immunoSEQ multiplex PCR; TCRdb lists only in-frame clones, some missing. The sample comprises 300,000 to 450,000 clones, approximately 12% of which are singletons, and less than 0.02% rests with the top ten. Sequencing input: naive CD4+ T cells from blood. The receptors were sampled from a young man in good health.

This clone was counted between two and nine times. The gene calls are TRBV4-2 and TRBJ2-5, with 8 bases lining up with TRBD2. The CDR3 spans 14 residues. Trimming took 4 bases from V and 5 from J; bases not matched to a gene: 6. Germline CDR1 and CDR2: LGHNA and YNFKEQ. CDR3 in amino acids: CASSPGGVTETQYF. The CDR3 region has the DNA TGTGCCAGCAGCCCGGGGGGGGTAACGGAGACCCAGTACTTC.

This clone was detected a few times. The chain is built from TRBV10-3 and TRBJ2-3, with TRBD2 matching 13 bases. Trimming at V came to 8 bases and at J to 2 bases, leaving 4 bases not matched to a gene. The CDR3 is 15 residues long. Germline V gives CDR1 ENHRY, CDR2 SYGVKD. The CDR3 DNA reads as TGTGCCATCCAACTAGCGGGAGGGCCCACAGATACGCAGTATTTT. It is translated as CAIQLAGGPTDTQYF.

In its sample, this clone was seen a few times. The chain joins TRBV15 to TRBJ1-2, with D unresolved. Germline CDR1 and CDR2: LNHNV and YYDKDF (reference sequence). The CDR3 length is 14 residues. Trimming shortened V by 0 bases and J by 6 bases, and 11 bases separated the two germline ends. The CDR3 nucleotides are TGTGCCACCAGCAGAGACCCAGACTCCGATGGCTACACCTTC. This gives the protein CATSRDPDSDGYTF.

A few counts support this clone. This chain uses TRBV29-1 with TRBJ1-1; 10 bases line up with TRBD1. The ends lost 7 bases at V and 7 bases at J; junction bases unmatched: 6. The CDR3 length is 12 residues. The germline CDR1 and CDR2 sequences are SQVTM and ANQGSEA. The CDR3 DNA follows: TGCAGCGGCGCGACAGGGGGCTATGAAGCTTTCTTT. It specifies CSGATGGYEAFF.

The sample holds a few counts of this clone. The chain has TRBV4-1 and TRBJ1-1, with 9 bases that match TRBD1. From germline, CDR1 is MGHRA and CDR2 YSYEKL. The CDR3 totals 16 residues. The V segment lost 3 bases and the J segment 1 base; nucleotides outside the gene matches: 6. This chain's CDR3 is CASSHQGQGKNTEAFF. CDR3 DNA sequence: TGCGCCAGCAGCCATCAGGGACAGGGAAAGAACACTGAAGCTTTCTTT.

This chain connects TRBV6-5 to TRBJ1-6; D perhaps matches TRBD1 (6 bases). V shed 6 bases and J shed 9 bases, with 15 bases lying between them. Per germline, CDR1 MNHEY and CDR2 SVGAGI. CDR3 length: 14 residues. The CDR3 DNA reads as TGTGCCAGCAGGGATGACAGGTTGGGTTCACCCCTCCACTTT. Its translation is CASRDDRLGSPLHF.

This clone has just a few counts. The genes are TRBV10-3 and TRBJ1-4, with D possibly being TRBD1 (6 bases). The CDR3 is 14 residues long. Germline values: CDR1 ENHRY, CDR2 SYGVKD. Trimming left V 3 bases short and J 8 bases short, with 13 bases between. The CDR3 region is CAISDKGVWEKLFF. The CDR3 nucleotides are TGTGCCATCAGTGATAAGGGGGTCTGGGAAAAACTGTTTTTT.

The rearrangement joins TRBV28 to TRBJ1-1, with a tentative D call TRBD1 (6 bases). This CDR3 has 14 amino acids. V was trimmed by 7 bases and J by 8 bases, leaving 20 bases between them. CDR1 and CDR2 (germline): MDHEN, SYDVKM. The CDR3 region has the DNA TGTGCCAGCACCCAACCCGCAGGGGTCGGGGAAGCTTTCTTT. Translated: CASTQPAGVGEAFF.

The chain combines TRBV19 with TRBJ2-1, with 12 bases lining up with TRBD2. CDR1 and CDR2 from the germline V gene are LNHDA and SQIVND (reference sequence). Germline trimming cut 3 bases from V and 8 bases from J; bases unmatched to any gene: 8. This CDR3 spans 16 amino acids. The CDR3 region has the DNA TGTGCCAGTAGTATCCTGACTAGCGGGGGCGGGGATGAGCAGTTCTTC. This gives the protein CASSILTSGGGDEQFF. Complete variable domain (other parts from reference TRBV19 and TRBJ2-1): DGGITQSPKYLFRKEGQNVTLSCEQNLNHDAMYWYRQDPGQGLRLIYYSQIVNDFQKGDIAEGYSVSREKKESFPLTVTSAQKNPTAFYLCASSILTSGGGDEQFFGPGTRLTVL.

The chain recombines TRBV7-6 with TRBJ1-6; D gene uncertain. The germline CDR1 and CDR2 sequences are SGHVS and FNYEAQ. With 1 base removed from V and 9 bases from J, the gap between germline ends came to 7 bases. The CDR3 is 13 residues long. The CDR3 here is CASSLEFGSPLHF. The CDR3 bases are TGTGCCAGCAGCTTAGAATTCGGTTCACCCCTCCACTTT.

In this sample, this clone turned up a few times. V and J are TRBV9 and TRBJ1-1, with a weak D call TRBD1 (6 bases). V lost 3 bases and J lost 4, with 16 bases in between. CDR3 length equals 15 residues. Per germline, CDR1 SGDLS and CDR2 YYNGEE. The CDR3 nucleotides are TGTGCCAGCAGCGAGGTCAGGGGTTATGGCACTGAAGCTTTCTTT. Translation gives CASSEVRGYGTEAFF.

V and J are TRBV30 and TRBJ2-1; 11 positions match TRBD2. Looked up from germline, CDR1 is GTSNPN and CDR2 is SVGIG (reference sequence). V gave up 0 bases and J gave up 7 bases; unmatched junction bases: 5. This CDR3 is 15 amino acids long. Here the CDR3 reads CAWSVGTSGLNEQFF. CDR3 DNA sequence: TGTGCCTGGAGTGTAGGGACTAGCGGTCTTAATGAGCAGTTCTTC.

This clone has only a few counts. This chain links TRBV7-9 with TRBJ1-4; D possibly corresponds to TRBD1 (6 bases). Looked up from germline, CDR1 is SEHNR and CDR2 is FQNEAQ (reference sequence). The CDR3 spans 15 residues. The ends were cut back, 1 base at V and 7 bases at J, with 13 bases in the middle. The CDR3 protein is CASSLEGGRGEKLFF. The CDR3 DNA follows: TGTGCCAGCAGCTTAGAAGGGGGAAGGGGTGAAAAACTGTTTTTT.

DNA of the CDR3: TGTGCCAGCAGCGAGTCCCGGGACAGCAACTACGAGCAGTACTTC. Its translation is CASSESRDSNYEQYF. This chain uses TRBV21-1 with TRBJ2-7; the D call TRBD1 from the table was never checked on the DNA. TRBV21-1 is an annotated pseudogene. This CDR3 is 15 amino acids long.

The chain carries TRBV2 and TRBJ1-1; 11 bases align to TRBD1. CDR1 SNHLY and CDR2 FYNNEI come from the germline V gene. This CDR3 has 15 amino acids. Germline trimming cut 5 bases from V and 2 bases from J; bases unmatched to any gene: 4. The DNA of the CDR3 is TGTGCCAGCAGTTGGACAGGGGGCTACAACACTGAAGCTTTCTTT. Its protein is CASSWTGGYNTEAFF.

The CDR3 coding sequence is TGCGCCAGCAGCTGGGAGGGGAGGGCAGGAGGGACTGAAGCTTTCTTT. Amino acids: CASSWEGRAGGTEAFF. J is TRBJ1-1 and V is TRBV5-1; D is perhaps TRBD1 (5 bases). Germline V gene sequence: CDR1 SGHRS, CDR2 YFSETQ. Trimming took 3 bases from V and 5 from J, leaving 20 bases between them. The CDR3 is 16 amino acids.

This clone was seen a few times. The chain combines TRBV25-1 with TRBJ1-1; weak D call: TRBD1 (5 bases). Looked up from germline, CDR1 is MGHDK and CDR2 is SYGVNS. V was shortened by 1 base and J by 3 bases, with 9 bases between the two germline ends. The CDR3 totals 14 residues. CDR3 sequence: CASSEWGRDTEAFF. The CDR3 DNA sequence: TGTGCCAGCAGTGAATGGGGCAGGGACACTGAAGCTTTCTTT.

V usage is TRBV5-4 and J usage is TRBJ2-1; 7 bases align to TRBD1. CDR3 length: 13 amino acids. The junction had 4 bases not matched to a gene; V was cut back by 4 bases and J by 6 bases. Per the germline V gene, CDR1 is SGHNT and CDR2 is YYREEE (reference sequence). CDR3 DNA: TGTGCCAGCAGCCCGAGGACAGGCAATGAGCAGTTCTTC. As protein: CASSPRTGNEQFF.

Here the CDR3 reads CASSLMGQGNYGYTF. The CDR3 DNA sequence: TGCGCCAGCAGCTTGATGGGACAGGGGAACTATGGCTACACCTTC. V usage is TRBV5-1 and J usage is TRBJ1-2, with TRBD1 identical over 10 bases. V lost 1 base, J lost 2 bases, and 2 bases stayed unmatched. Germline CDR1 SGHRS, CDR2 YFSETQ. The length of the CDR3 is 15 residues.

The V call is TRBV6-5, the J call TRBJ1-1; D is unresolved. Trimming shortened V by 0 bases and J by 3 bases, and 8 bases separated the two germline ends. The CDR3 has 14 residues. Germline assignment: CDR1 MNHEY and CDR2 SVGAGI. The CDR3 region is CASSYSRIYTEAFF. The CDR3, as DNA: TGTGCCAGCAGTTACTCGCGGATCTACACTGAAGCTTTCTTT.

A few counts support this clone. This chain links TRBV9 with TRBJ1-1, with D possibly being TRBD1 (6 bases). The CDR3 covers 15 residues. V was cut by 0 bases and J by 1 base, with 10 bases left in between. In germline, CDR1 is SGDLS, CDR2 YYNGEE. The DNA for the CDR3 is TGTGCCAGCAGCGTAGCGGGCAGGGGGAACACTGAAGCTTTCTTT. Protein product: CASSVAGRGNTEAFF.